Listed below are T cell receptor beta chains from one sample, sequenced in a study of regulatory T cells in long-lasting Graves disease. TCRdb analysed the multiplex PCR reads with MiXCR anew, one entry per CDR3 protein. Among about 440,000 distinct CDR3 sequences, about 17% were seen once, and the ten largest hold roughly 10%. Another study also made use of these data, one on T cells in Graves' hyperthyroidism and ophthalmopathy.

The source was peripheral blood mononuclear cells (PBMCs), collected at new diagnosis, from a patient treated with antithyroid drugs. Source of these receptors: a woman under 40 with Graves disease. The CDR3 runs from the conserved cysteine through the conserved F or W. Fields, in order: V gene, CDR3 length, J gene, D gene, clone size, CDR3 DNA, CDR3 protein. The D gene is left open where the match is weak. Clone size is stated in some rows and not others, as once, few, many or a class when expanded.

TRBV20-1	14	TRBJ1-2	TRBD1	many	TGCAGTGCCCTCCCAGGCAGGGGGCTGGAAGGCTACACCTTC	CSALPGRGLEGYTF
TRBV19	14	TRBJ2-1	NA	NA	TGTGCCAGTAGCCGGGAGGCCAGGGGGAATGAGCAGTTCTTC	CASSREARGNEQFF
TRBV6-1	16	TRBJ2-2	NA	NA	TGTGCCAGCAGTGAAGCATCCGGGAGCAACACCGGGGAGCTGTTTTTT	CASSEASGSNTGELFF
TRBV28	17	TRBJ2-1	TRBD2	many	TGTGCCAGCAGTGTTAGGACTAGCGGATACTCCTACAATGAGCAGTTCTTC	CASSVRTSGYSYNEQFF
TRBV2	11	TRBJ2-5	NA	many	TGTGCCACCACAAAGGGAGAGACCCAGTACTTC	CATTKGETQYF
TRBV27	19	TRBJ2-1	NA	many	TGTGCCAGCAGGATAACACTGTCCCAAATTCGGGCCAGCCAGAATGAGCAGTTCTTC	CASRITLSQIRASQNEQFF
TRBV5-1	14	TRBJ2-5	TRBD1	NA	TGCGCCAGCAGCTTGGAGGACAGGGGAGCGACCCAGTACTTC	CASSLEDRGATQYF
TRBV7-8	16	TRBJ2-2	NA	many	TGTGCCAGCAGCCCCGGGGTGGGAGGGAACACCGGGGAGCTGTTTTTT	CASSPGVGGNTGELFF
TRBV6-2/TRBV6-3	17	TRBJ1-5	TRBD1	NA	TGTGCCAGCAGTGAATTACTCGTGGACAGGAGCAATCAGCCCCAGCATTTT	CASSELLVDRSNQPQHF
TRBV20-1	16	TRBJ2-7	NA	many	TGCAGTGCTAGAGACTTCCGGCAGGGGTCCTCCTACGAGCAGTACTTC	CSARDFRQGSSYEQYF
TRBV24-1	14	TRBJ1-5	NA	many	TGTGCCACCAGTAAAAGGGGGGGGGATCAGCCCCAGCATTTT	CATSKRGGDQPQHF
TRBV6-5	15	TRBJ2-4	NA	NA	TGTGCCAGCAGTTGCTCGACGCGGACCAAAAACATTCAGTACTTC	CASSCSTRTKNIQYF
TRBV2	14	TRBJ2-7	NA	many	TGTGCCAGCAGTGACTCAGGGGGGTCCTACGAGCAGTACTTC	CASSDSGGSYEQYF
TRBV5-1	15	TRBJ1-2	TRBD1	few	TGCGCCAGCAGCTCCCCCAACAGGGGATCAGGTGGCTACACCTTC	CASSSPNRGSGGYTF
TRBV9	15	TRBJ2-5	NA	many	TGTGCCAGCAGCTCCGGTGAGGGTGGACTAGAGACCCAGTACTTC	CASSSGEGGLETQYF
TRBV7-3	13	TRBJ1-1	NA	few	TGTGCCAGCAGCTTTACTATCCCCCCTGAAGCTTTCTTT	CASSFTIPPEAFF
TRBV19	17	TRBJ1-2	NA	NA	TGTGCCAGTACCCCTCCTGCGGGCGGGGGATCCGTCTATGGCTACACCTTC	CASTPPAGGGSVYGYTF
TRBV12-3/TRBV12-4	15	TRBJ2-1	TRBD2	many	TGTGCCAGCACCAGACTGCGGGGGGATTACAATGAGCAGTTCTTC	CASTRLRGDYNEQFF
TRBV6-1	12	TRBJ1-2	TRBD1	NA	TGTGCCACAAACCCACAGGGGTATGGCTACACCTTC	CATNPQGYGYTF
TRBV30	15	TRBJ2-7	TRBD2	many	TGTGCCTGGAGGACCGGGACTAGCGGGAGAGGCGAGCAGTACTTC	CAWRTGTSGRGEQYF
TRBV20-1	13	TRBJ2-3	NA	NA	TGCAGTGCTAGAATCGGGAGAGCAGATACGCAGTATTTT	CSARIGRADTQYF
TRBV30	13	TRBJ1-1	NA	NA	TGTGCCTGGGGCCCGGGCATGAACACTGAAGCTTTCTTT	CAWGPGMNTEAFF
TRBV11-2	15	TRBJ1-4	NA	NA	TGTGCCAGCAGCTTAGCGTCCCAGGGTAATGAAAAACTGTTTTTT	CASSLASQGNEKLFF
TRBV2	13	TRBJ2-3	TRBD2	many	TGTGCCAGCGGGACTAGCGGGACAGATACGCAGTATTTT	CASGTSGTDTQYF
TRBV25-1	14	TRBJ2-7	TRBD2	NA	TGTGCCAGCAGTGTCCTAGCGGGAGGCTACGAGCAGTACTTC	CASSVLAGGYEQYF
TRBV7-4	17	TRBJ1-1	TRBD1	many	TGTGCCAGCAGCTTAATAGGGACAGGGGGCGGCTGGATTGAAGCTTTCTTT	CASSLIGTGGGWIEAFF
TRBV5-1	17	TRBJ2-7	TRBD1	many	TGCGCCAGCAGCGCAAACAAAGGGGACAGGGGGCGACGCGAGCAGTACTTC	CASSANKGDRGRREQYF
TRBV2	14	TRBJ2-1	TRBD2	NA	TGTGCCAGCACTATAGCGGGGAAGCAGAATGAGCAGTTCTTC	CASTIAGKQNEQFF
TRBV28	14	TRBJ2-1	NA	many	TGTGCCAGCAGTCCTTCTTGGGCCACCAATGAGCAGTTCTTC	CASSPSWATNEQFF
TRBV6-5	19	TRBJ2-3	TRBD2	many	TGTGCCAGCAGTTCGGGCTTGGCTAGCGGGACCCTGAGCACAGATACGCAGTATTTT	CASSSGLASGTLSTDTQYF
TRBV28	12	TRBJ2-5	NA	many	TGTGCCAGCAGACCTACGACTCGGACCCAGTACTTC	CASRPTTRTQYF
TRBV10-3	16	TRBJ2-3	TRBD2	NA	TGTGCCATCAGTGTTACTAGCGGGAGAACCACAGATACGCAGTATTTT	CAISVTSGRTTDTQYF
TRBV7-2	12	TRBJ2-3	NA	many	TGTGCCAGCAGCCCCTTGGGGGATACGCAGTATTTT	CASSPLGDTQYF
TRBV18	15	TRBJ1-5	NA	many	TGTGCCAGCTCGACGGACGGAGATAGCAATCAGCCCCAGCATTTT	CASSTDGDSNQPQHF
TRBV7-8	17	TRBJ1-2	NA	many	TGTGCCAGCAGCTTAGCGAAGGTCGGACAGCGGTTCTATGGCTACACCTTC	CASSLAKVGQRFYGYTF
TRBV2	19	TRBJ1-5	NA	many	TGTGCCAGCAGTGAAGCGCTTGGTAGGGCAGCTCATAGCAATCAGCCCCAGCATTTT	CASSEALGRAAHSNQPQHF